A single sample gave rise to the 20 T cell receptor beta chains below, sequenced in a study of beta chain features in type 1 diabetes. Their antigen targets remain unknown. General observations from the study: In all four CD4+ subsets, TCRB CDR3 length was significantly, moderately reduced in type 1 diabetes.

What was sequenced were expressed TCRB transcripts, since all of the isolated RNA had been reverse transcribed. Assay used: immunoSEQ multiplex PCR; TCRdb lists only in-frame clones, some missing. The sample has 100,000 to 150,000 clones, around 8.8% seen once. Sequences were obtained from central memory CD4+ T cells from blood. These TCRs come from a man younger than 45 with type 1 diabetes.

This clone has a handful of counts. The genes are TRBV5-1 and TRBJ2-5; 11 nucleotides agree with TRBD1. After removal of 4 bases from V and 5 bases from J, the junction contained 4 bases not matched to a gene. There are 14 residues in the CDR3. CDR1 is SGHRS and CDR2 is YFSETQ in the germline V gene. Written as DNA, the CDR3 is TGCGCCAGCAGCGGACAGGGGGCGGGGGAGACCCAGTACTTC. Translated: CASSGQGAGETQYF.

This clone was seen a few times. V is TRBV7-9 and J is TRBJ1-3; D not resolved. The V gene lost 1 base and the J gene lost 1 base, with 8 bases spanning the gap. Germline CDR1 reads SEHNR; CDR2 reads FQNEAQ (reference sequence). CDR3 length: 15 residues. CDR3 protein: CASSLDSFSGNTIYF. As DNA, the CDR3 is TGTGCCAGCAGCTTAGACAGCTTTTCTGGAAACACCATATATTTT.

This rearrangement joins TRBV27 to TRBJ1-5, with D possibly being TRBD1 (6 bases). Germline V gene sequence: CDR1 MNHEY, CDR2 SMNVEV (reference sequence). This CDR3 contains 15 residues. V dropped 4 bases and J dropped 0 bases, with 10 bases sitting between them. CDR3 in amino acids: CASSYNRASNQPQHF. CDR3 nucleotide sequence: TGTGCCAGCAGTTATAACAGGGCTAGCAATCAGCCCCAGCATTTT.

The chain employs TRBV18 and TRBJ2-1, with no clear D. The CDR3 runs 15 residues. The germline gives CDR1 KGHSH, CDR2 LQKENI. Trimming cost V 5 bases and J 7 bases, with 18 bases left between them. The CDR3 here is CASSRDGLGRNEQFF. CDR3 nucleotide sequence: TGTGCCAGCTCAAGAGACGGGTTGGGTAGGAATGAGCAGTTCTTC.

This chain joins TRBV9 and TRBJ2-3, with 10 bases matching TRBD2. V trimming: 3 bases; J trimming: 2 bases; junction bases outside the gene matches: 3. The CDR3 loop spans 15 amino acids. Germline CDR1 and CDR2: SGDLS and YYNGEE. CDR3: CASSALAGDTDTQYF. CDR3 DNA sequence: TGTGCCAGCAGCGCGCTAGCGGGGGACACAGATACGCAGTATTTT.

This clone was found a few times. The gene calls are TRBV11-2 and TRBJ2-5; possibly TRBD2 for D (6 bases). CDR1 is SGHAT, CDR2 FQNNGV, per germline. The V end lost 2 bases, the J end lost 5 bases, and 12 bases lay between the germline ends. This CDR3 has 14 amino acids. In nucleotides, the CDR3 is TGTGCCAGCAGCTTATCGACTAGGGTGGAGACCCAGTACTTC. This sequence encodes CASSLSTRVETQYF.

This clone was picked up a small number of times. The chain combines TRBV28 with TRBJ1-6; TRBD1 matches at 7 bases. From germline, CDR1 is MDHEN and CDR2 SYDVKM. Trimming at V came to 10 bases and at J to 5 bases, leaving 5 bases not matched to a gene. The CDR3 is 13 amino acids. The CDR3 coding sequence is TGTGCCACGGGGGACAGCCATAATTCACCCCTCCACTTT. As protein: CATGDSHNSPLHF.

This clone was picked up a small number of times. The chain carries TRBV10-3 and TRBJ2-3, with 7 bases aligning to TRBD2. The CDR3 spans 15 residues. Per germline, CDR1 ENHRY and CDR2 SYGVKD. The V segment lost 2 bases and the J segment 3 bases; nucleotides outside the gene matches: 5. CDR3 DNA sequence: TGTGCCATCAGTGAGCTGGGGGGGAGGACAGATACGCAGTATTTT. Its protein is CAISELGGRTDTQYF.

This clone showed up just a few times. V usage is TRBV6-6 and J usage is TRBJ2-5, with D perhaps matching TRBD1 (6 bases). Germline V gives CDR1 MNHNY, CDR2 SVGAGI (reference sequence). This CDR3 is 15 amino acids long. V dropped 3 bases and J dropped 4 bases, with 15 bases sitting between them. The CDR3 coding sequence is TGTGCCAGCAGTTATTGGGGGCAACGGGGAGAGACCCAGTACTTC. Protein sequence: CASSYWGQRGETQYF.

V gene TRBV28 combines with J gene TRBJ1-4; 9 bases are shared with TRBD1. CDR3 size: 13 residues. CDR1 is MDHEN and CDR2 is SYDVKM in the germline V gene. V was pared by 8 bases and J by 8 bases, with 6 bases of the junction left unmatched. The CDR3 is CASGRTGEEKLFF. CDR3 in DNA: TGTGCCAGCGGCCGGACAGGGGAGGAAAAACTGTTTTTT.

This clone was counted a few times. The chain uses TRBV9 and TRBJ1-4; no firm D call. CDR1 is SGDLS, CDR2 YYNGEE, per germline. Trimming removed 2 bases from V and 3 bases from J, with 11 bases in between. The CDR3 loop spans 15 amino acids. The CDR3 bases are TGTGCCAGCAGCGTTCAGGATGCGTCTAATGAAAAACTGTTTTTT. Protein product: CASSVQDASNEKLFF.

The chain combines TRBV5-1 with TRBJ1-6, with D perhaps TRBD1 (6 bases). The CDR3 sequence is 14 residues long. The V gene's germline CDR1 is SGHRS and CDR2 YFSETQ. Trimming stripped 0 bases from V and 8 bases from J, with 9 bases between. CDR3: CASSLGQEHSPLHF. DNA of the CDR3: TGCGCCAGCAGCTTGGGACAGGAGCATTCACCCCTCCACTTT.

The chain joins TRBV7-9 to TRBJ1-4, with TRBD1 matching 10 bases. CDR3 length equals 15 residues. In germline, CDR1 is SEHNR, CDR2 FQNEAQ (reference sequence). V lost 5 bases and J lost 5; bases outside the gene matches: 5. Here the CDR3 DNA reads TGTGCCAGCAGCCCGACAGGGGGCCCAAATGAAAAACTGTTTTTT. It encodes CASSPTGGPNEKLFF.

This clone appeared a few times. The chain uses TRBV6-6 and TRBJ2-1; D uncertain. This CDR3 comprises 16 residues. The V gene's germline CDR1 is MNHNY and CDR2 SVGAGI (reference sequence). The germline V and J ends were trimmed by 6 bases and 5 bases, with 20 bases remaining between them. The CDR3 DNA reads as TGTGCCAGCAGCCCCAATCGGCAGCTAGAGAACAATGAGCAGTTCTTC. Translating gives CASSPNRQLENNEQFF.

This rearrangement joins TRBV5-1 to TRBJ2-3; D may be TRBD1 (5 bases). The CDR3 totals 16 residues. The V and J ends lost 0 bases and 3 bases respectively, with 14 bases between them. In germline, CDR1 is SGHRS, CDR2 YFSETQ. This CDR3 is CASSLEGRAGTDTQYF. The DNA of the CDR3 is TGCGCCAGCAGCTTGGAGGGCAGGGCAGGAACAGATACGCAGTATTTT. Together with reference TRBV5-1 and TRBJ2-3, the CDR3 gives the full variable domain: KAGVTQTPRYLIKTRGQQVTLSCSPISGHRSVSWYQQTPGQGLQFLFEYFSETQRNKGNFPGRFSGRQFSNSRSEMNVSTLELGDSALYLCASSLEGRAGTDTQYFGPGTRLTVL.

The chain combines TRBV5-1 with TRBJ1-4; D remains ambiguous. Germline V gene sequence: CDR1 SGHRS, CDR2 YFSETQ. The CDR3 length is 14 residues. With 5 bases removed from V and 4 bases from J, the gap between germline ends came to 12 bases. CDR3 DNA sequence: TGCGCCAGCAGGGGGAAGGAGGGTAATGAAAAACTGTTTTTT. This codes for CASRGKEGNEKLFF.

A word on this clone: Other DNA sequences in this sample translate to the same CDR3. The rearrangement links TRBV5-1 to TRBJ2-5, with a weak D call TRBD1 (6 bases). CDR1 and CDR2 (germline): SGHRS, YFSETQ. V lost 4 bases and J lost 2, with 6 bases in between. The CDR3 totals 12 residues. The CDR3 nucleotides are TGCGCCAGCAGCGGACAGCAAGAGACCCAGTACTTC. This encodes CASSGQQETQYF.

This clone was counted at least ten times. This CDR3 is CSVEGTSGGDTQYF. CDR3 in DNA: TGCAGCGTCGAGGGGACTAGCGGGGGGGATACGCAGTATTTT. The genes are TRBV29-1 and TRBJ2-3, with TRBD2 matching 15 bases. The CDR3 sequence is 14 residues long. Germline-derived CDR1 and CDR2 are SQVTM and ANQGSEA. V lost 6 bases to trimming and J lost 6 bases; unmatched junction nucleotides: 4.

V is TRBV18 and J is TRBJ2-1, with 10 bases identical to TRBD2. V trimming: 3 bases; J trimming: 2 bases; junction bases outside the gene matches: 4. CDR3 length: 16 residues. Germline assignment: CDR1 KGHSH and CDR2 LQKENI. This CDR3 reads CASSPVAGGPYNEQFF. Here the CDR3 DNA reads TGTGCCAGCTCACCCGTAGCGGGGGGTCCCTACAATGAGCAGTTCTTC.

The chain couples TRBV19 to TRBJ2-7; 7 nucleotides match TRBD1. V was pared by 9 bases and J by 2 bases, with 1 base of the junction left unmatched. Per germline, CDR1 LNHDA and CDR2 SQIVND (reference sequence). This CDR3 is built from 11 residues. The CDR3 DNA reads TGTGCCAGCGGGACAGCCTACGAGCAGTACTTC. It translates to CASGTAYEQYF.